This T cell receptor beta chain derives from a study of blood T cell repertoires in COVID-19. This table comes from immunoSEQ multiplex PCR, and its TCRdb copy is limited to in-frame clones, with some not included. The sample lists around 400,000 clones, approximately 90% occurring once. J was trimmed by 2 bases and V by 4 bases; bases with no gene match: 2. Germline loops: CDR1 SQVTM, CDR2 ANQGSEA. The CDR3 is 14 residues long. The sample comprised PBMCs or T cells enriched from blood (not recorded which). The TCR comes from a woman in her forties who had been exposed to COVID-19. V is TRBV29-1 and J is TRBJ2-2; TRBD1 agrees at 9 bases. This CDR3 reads CSVGTGVNTGELFF. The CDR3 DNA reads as TGCAGCGTTGGGACAGGGGTTAACACCGGGGAGCTGTTTTTT.